The subject of this entry is one TCR beta chain. The CDR3 is made up of 14 amino acids. V was clipped by 0 bases and J by 9 bases; unmatched bases: 5. Germline CDR1 is LGHNA and CDR2 is YSLEER. The source of the sample is a study of blood T cells in healthy people across ages. Through a sample-barcoded 5' primer and a J-beta primer mix, a second PCR was run for roughly 7 to 12 cycles. One entry per CDR3 protein results from TCRdb running MiXCR on the 5' RACE reads. Altogether 790,000 or so distinct CDR3 sequences are present, more than 35% being singletons, with the ten largest covering 15% to 20%. The rearrangement uses TRBV4-3 and TRBJ2-1; TRBD2 matches at 7 bases. The receptor was derived from a man aged 80 or over in good health. The material sequenced was blood. The CDR3, as DNA: TGCGCCAGCAGCCAAGAGGGGCCTAGCGGTGAGCAGTTCTTC. It specifies CASSQEGPSGEQFF.